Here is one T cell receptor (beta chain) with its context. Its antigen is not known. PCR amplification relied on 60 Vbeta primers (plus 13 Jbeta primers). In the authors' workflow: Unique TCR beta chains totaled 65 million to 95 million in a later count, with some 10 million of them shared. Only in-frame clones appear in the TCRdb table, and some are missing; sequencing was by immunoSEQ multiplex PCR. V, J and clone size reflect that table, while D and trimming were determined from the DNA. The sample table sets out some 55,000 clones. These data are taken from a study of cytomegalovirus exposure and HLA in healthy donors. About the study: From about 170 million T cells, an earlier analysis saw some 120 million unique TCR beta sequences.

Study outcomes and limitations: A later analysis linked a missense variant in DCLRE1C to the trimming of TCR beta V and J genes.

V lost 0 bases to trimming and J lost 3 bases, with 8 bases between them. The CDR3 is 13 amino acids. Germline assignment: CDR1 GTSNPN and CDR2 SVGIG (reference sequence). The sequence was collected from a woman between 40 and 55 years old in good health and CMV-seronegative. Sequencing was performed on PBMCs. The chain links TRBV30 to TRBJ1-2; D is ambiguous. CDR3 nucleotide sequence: TGTGCCTGGAGTGTTGAACAGTACTATGGCTACACCTTC. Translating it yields CAWSVEQYYGYTF.